This T cell receptor beta chain emerged from a study of PD-L1 blockade in urothelial cancer. Study in general: Blood was analyzed 3 weeks (second dose) and 6 weeks after treatment start. Typically, measured as a median, blood samples had over 120,000 T cells.

Repertoires were generated with immunoSEQ multiplex PCR, while TCRdb's copy carries only in-frame clones and drops some. The table lists under 70,000 clones, about 81% of them singletons, with around 1.5% in the top ten. A word on this clone: Its target is not known.

Study-wide points: More expansion of tumor-associated blood clones, seen at 3 weeks, marked durable-benefit patients.

This CDR3 is 13 amino acids long. V lost 4 bases, J lost 0 bases, and 9 bases lay in between. Germline CDR1 reads SQVTM; CDR2 reads ANQGSEA. Regarding time point: pretreatment peripheral blood. This sample comprised PBMCs, obtained around atezolizumab (anti-PD-L1) treatment. The receptor comes from a man aged 70 or older with urothelial cancer. V and J are TRBV29-1 and TRBJ1-1; maybe TRBD1 (5 bases). The CDR3 bases are TGCAGCGTTGGGGTACAGGTGAACACTGAAGCTTTCTTT. This gives the protein CSVGVQVNTEAFF.